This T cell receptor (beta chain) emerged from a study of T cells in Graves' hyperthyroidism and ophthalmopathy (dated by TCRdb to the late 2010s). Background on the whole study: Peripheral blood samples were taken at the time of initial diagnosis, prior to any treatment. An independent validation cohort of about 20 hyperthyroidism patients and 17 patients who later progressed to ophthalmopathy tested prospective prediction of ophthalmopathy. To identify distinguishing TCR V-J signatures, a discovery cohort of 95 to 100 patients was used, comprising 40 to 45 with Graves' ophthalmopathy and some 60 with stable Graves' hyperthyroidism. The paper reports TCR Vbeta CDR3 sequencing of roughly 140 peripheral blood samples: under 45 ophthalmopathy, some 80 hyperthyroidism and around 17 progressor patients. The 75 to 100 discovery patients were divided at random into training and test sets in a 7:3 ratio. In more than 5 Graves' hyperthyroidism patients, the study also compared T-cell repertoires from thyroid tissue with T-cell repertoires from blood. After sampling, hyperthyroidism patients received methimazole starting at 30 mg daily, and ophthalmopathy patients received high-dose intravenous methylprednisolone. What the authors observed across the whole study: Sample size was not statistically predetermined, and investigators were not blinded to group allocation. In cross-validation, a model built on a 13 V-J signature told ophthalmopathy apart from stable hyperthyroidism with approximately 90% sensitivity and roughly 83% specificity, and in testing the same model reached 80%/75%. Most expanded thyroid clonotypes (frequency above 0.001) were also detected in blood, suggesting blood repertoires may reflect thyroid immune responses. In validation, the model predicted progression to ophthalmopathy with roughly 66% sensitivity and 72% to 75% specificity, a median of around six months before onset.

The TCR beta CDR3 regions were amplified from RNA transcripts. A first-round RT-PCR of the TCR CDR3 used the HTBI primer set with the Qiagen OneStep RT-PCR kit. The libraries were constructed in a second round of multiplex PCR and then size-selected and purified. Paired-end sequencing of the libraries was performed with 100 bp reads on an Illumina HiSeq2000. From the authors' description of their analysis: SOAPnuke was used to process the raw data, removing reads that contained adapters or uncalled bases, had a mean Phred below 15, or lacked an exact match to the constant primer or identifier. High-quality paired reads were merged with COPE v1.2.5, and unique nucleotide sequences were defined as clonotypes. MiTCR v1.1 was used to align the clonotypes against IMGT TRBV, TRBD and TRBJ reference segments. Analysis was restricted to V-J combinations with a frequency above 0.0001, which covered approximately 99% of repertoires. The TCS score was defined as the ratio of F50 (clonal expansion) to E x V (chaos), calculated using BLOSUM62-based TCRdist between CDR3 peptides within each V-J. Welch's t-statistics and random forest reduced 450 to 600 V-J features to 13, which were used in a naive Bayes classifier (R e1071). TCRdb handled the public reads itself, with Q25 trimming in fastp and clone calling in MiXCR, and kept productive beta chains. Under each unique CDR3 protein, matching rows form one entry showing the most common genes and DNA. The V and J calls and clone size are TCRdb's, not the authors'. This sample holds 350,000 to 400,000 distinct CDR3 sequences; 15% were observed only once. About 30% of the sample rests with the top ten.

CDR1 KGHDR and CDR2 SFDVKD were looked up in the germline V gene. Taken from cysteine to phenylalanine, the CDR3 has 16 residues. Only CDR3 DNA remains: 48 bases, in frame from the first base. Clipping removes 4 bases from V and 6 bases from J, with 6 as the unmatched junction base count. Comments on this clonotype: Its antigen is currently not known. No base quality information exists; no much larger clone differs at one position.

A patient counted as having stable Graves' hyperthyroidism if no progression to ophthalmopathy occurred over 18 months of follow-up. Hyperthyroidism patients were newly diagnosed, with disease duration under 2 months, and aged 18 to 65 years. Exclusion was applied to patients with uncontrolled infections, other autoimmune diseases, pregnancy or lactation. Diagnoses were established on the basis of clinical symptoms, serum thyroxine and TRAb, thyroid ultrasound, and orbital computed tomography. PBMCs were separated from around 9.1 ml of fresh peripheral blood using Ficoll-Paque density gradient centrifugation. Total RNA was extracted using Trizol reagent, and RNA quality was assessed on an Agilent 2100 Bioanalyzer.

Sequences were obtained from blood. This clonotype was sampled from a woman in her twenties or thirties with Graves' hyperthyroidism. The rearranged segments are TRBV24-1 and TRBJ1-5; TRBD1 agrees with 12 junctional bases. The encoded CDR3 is CATSDPGQGAFQPQHF. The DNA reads TGTGCCACCAGTGACCCGGGACAGGGGGCGTTTCAGCCCCAGCATTTT.